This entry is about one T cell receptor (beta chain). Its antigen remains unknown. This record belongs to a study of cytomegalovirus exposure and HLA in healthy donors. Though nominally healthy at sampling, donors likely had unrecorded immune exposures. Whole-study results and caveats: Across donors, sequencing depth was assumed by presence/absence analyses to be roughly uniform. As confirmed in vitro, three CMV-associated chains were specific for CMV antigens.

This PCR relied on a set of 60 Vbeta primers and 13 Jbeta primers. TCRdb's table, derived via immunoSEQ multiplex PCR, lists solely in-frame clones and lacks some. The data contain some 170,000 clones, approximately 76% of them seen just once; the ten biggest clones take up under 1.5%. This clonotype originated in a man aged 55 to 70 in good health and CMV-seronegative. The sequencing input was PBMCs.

CDR3 in DNA: TGTGCCAGTAGTTTGGGGGGTTTTTATCAGCCCCAGCATTTT. This sequence encodes CASSLGGFYQPQHF. The V gene is TRBV19, the J gene TRBJ1-5, with TRBD1 as a possible D gene (5 bases). The CDR3 contains 14 residues. Germline V gives CDR1 LNHDA, CDR2 SQIVND (reference sequence). V shed 5 bases and J shed 5 bases, with 13 bases lying between them.